The 20 T cell receptor beta chains in this list originate from one sample, sequenced in a study of shared clonotypes between healthy human individuals. Sequenced by immunoSEQ multiplex PCR; TCRdb stores in-frame clones only, minus some. The sample contains approximately 1.4 million clones, approximately 98% of which appear only once. The specimen sequenced was naive CD4+ T cells sorted from blood. Subset specified: CD45RA+ positively selected. The receptors stem from a young man in good health.

This rearrangement joins TRBV7-8 to TRBJ1-5, with D unclear. Germline values: CDR1 SGHVS, CDR2 FQNEAQ. This CDR3 region has 15 residues. The germline V and J ends were trimmed by 5 bases and 3 bases, with 14 bases remaining between them. CDR3 sequence: CASSQISQHNQPQHF. CDR3 DNA sequence: TGTGCCAGCAGCCAAATTTCACAGCACAATCAGCCCCAGCATTTT.

The chain has TRBV5-6 and TRBJ1-2; a possible D gene is TRBD1 (6 bases). V was trimmed by 4 bases and J by 8 bases, leaving 18 bases between them. The germline V gene has CDR1 SGHDT and CDR2 YYEEEE. This CDR3 region has 14 residues. The CDR3 region has the DNA TGTGCCAGCAGCCCCCTGAACAGGGAGCGGGGCTACACCTTC. Translation gives CASSPLNRERGYTF.

The CDR3 region has the DNA TGTGCCAGCAGCTCCCGGGGGGCTCCTCACAATGAGCAGTTCTTC. Its translation is CASSSRGAPHNEQFF. This chain joins TRBV11-3 and TRBJ2-1; possibly TRBD2 for D (7 bases). Trimming stripped 4 bases from V and 5 bases from J, with 15 bases between. CDR3 size: 15 residues. The germline gives CDR1 SGHNT, CDR2 YENEEA. The variable domain in full, completed from reference TRBV11-3 and TRBJ2-1, reads EAGVVQSPRYKIIEKKQPVAFWCNPISGHNTLYWYLQNLGQGPELLIRYENEEAVDDSQLPKDRFSAERLKGVDSTLKIQPAELGDSAVYLCASSSRGAPHNEQFFGPGTRLTVL.

This chain joins TRBV2 and TRBJ1-5, with 10 bases matching TRBD1. Germline trimming cut 4 bases from V and 6 bases from J; bases unmatched to any gene: 9. Per germline, CDR1 SNHLY and CDR2 FYNNEI. This CDR3 has 16 amino acids. The DNA of the CDR3 is TGTGCCAGCAGTGCTCCGGGACAGGGGTCAACTCAGCCCCAGCATTTT. Protein product: CASSAPGQGSTQPQHF.

The gene calls are TRBV27 and TRBJ1-5; 9 bases match TRBD1. The CDR3 is made up of 16 amino acids. J was trimmed by 3 bases and V by 3 bases; bases with no gene match: 6. Germline V lookup: CDR1 MNHEY, CDR2 SMNVEV (reference sequence). In DNA form, the CDR3 reads TGTGCCAGCAGTTTGGGGACAGGGCGGGTCAATCAGCCCCAGCATTTT. It specifies CASSLGTGRVNQPQHF.

With regard to this clone: One end of the junction varies from germline; a read error may be responsible. This sequence joins TRBV7-2 and TRBJ2-7, with TRBD2 matching over 7 bases. The germline gives CDR1 SGHTA, CDR2 FQGNSA. The length of the CDR3 is 12 residues. The CDR3, as DNA: TGTGCCAGCAGCGGAACCTCGGGACTAAATTTGTTC. Amino acids: CASSGTSGLNLF. The variable domain in full, completed from reference TRBV7-2 and TRBJ2-7, reads GAGVSQSPSNKVTEKGKDVELRCDPISGHTALYWYRQSLGQGLEFLIYFQGNSAPDKSGLPSDRFSAERTGGSVSTLTIQRTQQEDSAVYLCASSGTSGLNLFGPGTRLTVT.

This CDR3 is CASSTRDRAGTGELFF. The DNA of the CDR3 is TGTGCCAGTAGTACCCGGGACAGGGCGGGCACCGGGGAGCTGTTTTTT. The chain employs TRBV19 and TRBJ2-2; 9 nucleotides match TRBD1. Trimming cost V 4 bases and J 4 bases; bases outside gene matches: 7. The germline gives CDR1 LNHDA, CDR2 SQIVND (reference sequence). The CDR3 runs to 16 residues.

The V gene is TRBV14, the J gene TRBJ2-5, with D tentatively TRBD1 or TRBD2 (5 bases each). The CDR3 runs 15 residues. V was cut by 4 bases and J by 1 base, with 13 bases left in between. The germline CDR1 and CDR2 sequences are SGHDN and FVKESK. CDR3: CASSRTGTAQETQYF. In DNA, the CDR3 is TGTGCCAGCAGCCGCACCGGGACGGCCCAAGAGACCCAGTACTTC.

The chain couples TRBV21-1 to TRBJ1-2. TRBV21-1 is listed as a pseudogene. This CDR3 has 17 amino acids. The CDR3 spells CASSHVLGWHSNYGYTF. DNA for the CDR3: TGTGCCAGCAGCCACGTCCTTGGGTGGCATTCGAACTATGGCTACACCTTC.

The chain joins TRBV2 to TRBJ1-5, with a weak D call TRBD1 (6 bases). The CDR3 totals 15 residues. Germline CDR1 and CDR2: SNHLY and FYNNEI. V shed 6 bases and J shed 9 bases, with 21 bases lying between them. Here the CDR3 DNA reads TGTGCCAGCAGCGCCTCCCTGGGGGGCGGCGGGCCCCAGCATTTT. This translates into CASSASLGGGGPQHF.

This rearrangement joins TRBV10-3 to TRBJ2-7; the D call may be TRBD1 or TRBD2 (5 bases each). The CDR3 runs to 14 residues. Trimming pared 6 bases from V and 3 bases from J, leaving 15 bases between. The germline CDR1 and CDR2 sequences are ENHRY and SYGVKD. The CDR3 coding sequence is TGTGCCATCAGAAAAAGGGACCAGGTCTACGAGCAGTACTTC. This sequence encodes CAIRKRDQVYEQYF.

This chain links TRBV7-2 with TRBJ1-3; D gene uncertain. Per the germline V gene, CDR1 is SGHTA and CDR2 is FQGNSA. The CDR3 has 17 residues. Trimming pared 2 bases from V and 2 bases from J, leaving 16 bases between. CDR3 in amino acids: CASSLHSGHIPGNTIYF. CDR3 in DNA: TGTGCCAGCAGCTTACACAGTGGCCATATTCCTGGAAACACCATATATTTT. Variable domain in full (rest from reference TRBV7-2 and TRBJ1-3): GAGVSQSPSNKVTEKGKDVELRCDPISGHTALYWYRQSLGQGLEFLIYFQGNSAPDKSGLPSDRFSAERTGGSVSTLTIQRTQQEDSAVYLCASSLHSGHIPGNTIYFGEGSWLTVV.

This chain joins TRBV6-6 and TRBJ2-3; TRBD2 might be the D (5 bases). Germline assignment: CDR1 MNHNY and CDR2 SVGAGI (reference sequence). V lost 7 bases to trimming and J lost 4 bases, with 9 bases between them. CDR3 length: 12 amino acids. CDR3 DNA sequence: TGTGCCAGCATGAGAGGGTCAGATACGCAGTATTTT. Its translation: CASMRGSDTQYF.

The rearrangement joins TRBV28 to TRBJ1-5; 7 bases agree with TRBD1. From germline, CDR1 is MDHEN and CDR2 SYDVKM. Unmatched junction bases numbered 7, after V lost 8 bases and J lost 3 bases. The CDR3 is 14 amino acids. The CDR3 nucleotides read TGTGCCAGCCGCTACAGGGGTCTCAATCAGCCCCAGCATTTT. Its translation: CASRYRGLNQPQHF.

J is TRBJ1-1 and V is TRBV27; a weak D match, TRBD1 (5 bases). CDR3 size: 16 residues. The V gene lost 7 bases and the J gene lost 4 bases, with 22 bases spanning the gap. Germline V gene lookup returns CDR1 MNHEY and CDR2 SMNVEV (reference sequence). The CDR3 DNA follows: TGTGCCAGCACCTCTTCTTATCCGGGGCTGGGCACTGAAGCTTTCTTT. Protein product: CASTSSYPGLGTEAFF.

On this clone: This same CDR3 is encoded by further DNA sequences in the sample. This rearrangement joins TRBV5-1 to TRBJ2-3; no definite D call. The CDR3 extends over 14 amino acids. Trimming pared 4 bases from V and 1 base from J, leaving 10 bases between. Germline loops: CDR1 SGHRS, CDR2 YFSETQ. The CDR3 DNA follows: TGCGCCAGCAGCACCGGTCTCGGCACAGATACGCAGTATTTT. Protein product: CASSTGLGTDTQYF.

This clone was counted once. The CDR3 DNA is TGTGCCAGCAGCCAGGGCGACTACGAGCAGTACTTC. This translates into CASSQGDYEQYF. This chain uses TRBV7-9 with TRBJ2-7; D is possibly TRBD1 (5 bases). The CDR3 length is 12 residues. Germline V gives CDR1 SEHNR, CDR2 FQNEAQ (reference sequence). V was trimmed by 5 bases and J by 3 bases, leaving 8 bases between them. Filled out from reference TRBV7-9 and TRBJ2-7, the complete variable domain reads DTGVSQNPRHKITKRGQNVTFRCDPISEHNRLYWYRQTLGQGPEFLTYFQNEAQLEKSRLLSDRFSAERPKGSFSTLEIQRTEQGDSAMYLCASSQGDYEQYFGPGTRLTVT.

The rearrangement links TRBV28 to TRBJ2-6; 8 nucleotides line up with TRBD1. From germline, CDR1 is MDHEN and CDR2 SYDVKM. The ends lost 10 bases at V and 0 bases at J; junction bases unmatched: 5. CDR3 length: 15 residues. This CDR3 reads CATGTGDSGANVLTF. The DNA for the CDR3 is TGTGCCACCGGGACAGGAGACTCTGGGGCCAACGTCCTGACTTTC.

The chain has TRBV28 and TRBJ2-3; no clear D gene. The length of the CDR3 is 14 residues. V lost 7 bases, J lost 2 bases, and 13 bases lay in between. The germline gives CDR1 MDHEN, CDR2 SYDVKM. CDR3 sequence reads: CASNFGSFTDTQYF. CDR3 sequence (DNA): TGTGCCAGCAACTTCGGGTCTTTCACAGATACGCAGTATTTT.

The chain couples TRBV11-2 to TRBJ2-3; D uncertain. This CDR3 comprises 15 residues. Germline V gene data show CDR1 as SGHAT and CDR2 as FQNNGV. Trimming removed 1 base at V and 1 base at J, with 9 bases between. In DNA, the CDR3 is TGTGCCAGCAGCTTAGCGTCAGCAGGCACAGATACGCAGTATTTT. It specifies CASSLASAGTDTQYF.